These 16 T cell receptor beta chains came from one sample sequenced in a study of technical replicates of blood from a handful of donors. Clones were sequenced by immunoSEQ multiplex PCR, and TCRdb holds only the in-frame ones, with some missing. Of approximately 92,000 clones listed, about 95% are singletons. The specimen was T cells isolated from PBMCs. These receptors were collected from a human donor in good health.

This clone was picked up a small number of times. V is TRBV27 and J is TRBJ2-6, with 9 bases identical to TRBD2. CDR3 length equals 18 residues. V trimming: 0 bases; J trimming: 0 bases; junction bases outside the gene matches: 3. Germline assignment: CDR1 MNHEY and CDR2 SMNVEV (reference sequence). The chain's CDR3 is CASSLSSGGSSGANVLTF. The CDR3 DNA is TGTGCCAGCAGTTTATCGAGCGGGGGGAGCTCTGGGGCCAACGTCCTGACTTTC.

The chain links TRBV13 to TRBJ1-1, with D hard to call. Germline assignment: CDR1 PRHDT and CDR2 FYEKMQ (reference sequence). The CDR3 covers 14 residues. The ends were cut back, 5 bases at V and 0 bases at J, with 10 bases in the middle. The CDR3 spells CASSGTTMNTEAFF. CDR3 bases: TGTGCCAGCAGCGGAACGACTATGAACACTGAAGCTTTCTTT.

The chain links TRBV7-9 to TRBJ2-3; D is undetermined. V lost 5 bases, J lost 5 bases, and 14 bases lay in between. The length of the CDR3 is 14 residues. CDR1 is SEHNR, CDR2 FQNEAQ, per germline (reference sequence). The CDR3 protein is CASSNLIPGDTQYF. In DNA, the CDR3 is TGTGCCAGCAGCAACTTAATACCGGGAGATACGCAGTATTTT.

The chain recombines TRBV5-5 with TRBJ1-4; weak D call: TRBD1 (5 bases). From germline, CDR1 is SGHKS and CDR2 YYEKEE (reference sequence). The CDR3 is 14 amino acids. V lost 0 bases and J lost 8, with 11 bases in between. The CDR3 sequence is CASSLERGGEKLFF. DNA for the CDR3: TGTGCCAGCAGCTTGGAAAGGGGAGGGGAAAAACTGTTTTTT.

This chain joins TRBV5-4 and TRBJ2-3; 9 bases are a match to TRBD2. Germline-derived CDR1 and CDR2 are SGHNT and YYREEE (reference sequence). CDR3 size: 15 residues. With 5 bases clipped from V and 6 bases from J, the junction kept 10 bases outside the gene matches. This CDR3 is CASSVFSGGVDTQYF. The CDR3 DNA sequence: TGTGCCAGCAGTGTTTTTAGCGGGGGTGTGGATACGCAGTATTTT.

This chain joins TRBV4-2 and TRBJ1-6; 7 positions match TRBD1. The CDR3 has 16 residues. Germline CDR1 LGHNA, CDR2 YNFKEQ. V lost 2 bases, J lost 3 bases, and 4 bases stayed unmatched. The CDR3 nucleotides read TGTGCCAGCAGCCAATACGACAGGGACTATAATTCACCCCTCCACTTT. Its translation: CASSQYDRDYNSPLHF.

The chain uses TRBV6-5 and TRBJ1-4; TRBD1 is a possible D gene (5 bases). Germline values: CDR1 MNHEY, CDR2 SVGAGI. The V and J ends lost 8 bases and 8 bases respectively, with 15 bases between them. The CDR3 loop spans 13 amino acids. The CDR3 nucleotides are TGTGCCAGCCTAAGTGGACGGGGGGAAAAACTGTTTTTT. As protein: CASLSGRGEKLFF.

The rearrangement joins TRBV12-5 to TRBJ1-6; 7 bases fit TRBD1. CDR3 size: 21 residues. The germline gives CDR1 LGHNT, CDR2 FRNRAP. Trimming took 0 bases from V and 0 from J; bases not matched to a gene: 14. The CDR3 bases are TGTGCTAGTGGTTTGGTACTCAGGGGGTCCGCGACAGGCTCCTATAATTCACCCCTCCACTTT. It codes for CASGLVLRGSATGSYNSPLHF.

The genes are TRBV2 and TRBJ2-7; 10 nucleotides align to TRBD1. V lost 3 bases and J lost 3; bases outside the gene matches: 2. Germline V gene data show CDR1 as SNHLY and CDR2 as FYNNEI. CDR3 length: 14 amino acids. The CDR3 sequence is CASSETGGLYEQYF. For the CDR3, the DNA is TGTGCCAGCAGTGAGACAGGGGGCCTCTACGAGCAGTACTTC.

This chain uses TRBV14 with TRBJ1-2; maybe TRBD1 (5 bases). The CDR3 is 14 amino acids. V gave up 1 base and J gave up 8 bases, with 14 bases separating them. Germline values: CDR1 SGHDN, CDR2 FVKESK. The chain's CDR3 is CASSQVMQGVGYTF. CDR3 DNA sequence: TGTGCCAGCAGCCAAGTGATGCAGGGTGTAGGCTACACCTTC.

This clone was found once. V is TRBV5-6 and J is TRBJ1-5, with D possibly being TRBD1 (6 bases). The ends were cut back, 0 bases at V and 4 bases at J, with 14 bases in the middle. The CDR3 is 16 residues long. Germline CDR1 is SGHDT and CDR2 is YYEEEE. The DNA for the CDR3 is TGTGCCAGCAGCTTGGGGGCCGGGACACAAAATCAGCCCCAGCATTTT. It translates to CASSLGAGTQNQPQHF.

The rearrangement joins TRBV4-1 to TRBJ1-5; no definite D call. V was shortened by 0 bases and J by 1 base, with 13 bases between the two germline ends. There are 17 residues in the CDR3. Germline values: CDR1 MGHRA, CDR2 YSYEKL. For the CDR3, the DNA is TGCGCCAGCAGCCAAGATTGGCCGGGTAAGAGCAATCAGCCCCAGCATTTT. As protein: CASSQDWPGKSNQPQHF.

The V gene is TRBV5-1, the J gene TRBJ2-3; TRBD2 matches at 9 bases. V gave up 0 bases and J gave up 0 bases; unmatched junction bases: 11. The CDR3 is 19 amino acids. CDR1 and CDR2 (germline): SGHRS, YFSETQ. This CDR3 reads CASSLATSGIINSTDTQYF. CDR3 DNA sequence: TGCGCCAGCAGCTTGGCGACTAGCGGAATTATTAATAGCACAGATACGCAGTATTTT.

DNA of the CDR3: TGCAGCGTGGGGACTAGCGGAAACACCGGGGAGCTGTTTTTT. It encodes CSVGTSGNTGELFF. This chain connects TRBV29-1 to TRBJ2-2; 11 nucleotides align to TRBD2. CDR3 length: 14 amino acids. V shed 6 bases, J shed 2 bases, and the junction held 2 bases outside the gene matches. Per the germline V gene, CDR1 is SQVTM and CDR2 is ANQGSEA.

The rearrangement joins TRBV29-1 to TRBJ2-3, with 7 bases lining up with TRBD2. The CDR3 consists of 14 residues. With 6 bases clipped from V and 0 bases from J, the junction kept 6 bases outside the gene matches. The germline V gene has CDR1 SQVTM and CDR2 ANQGSEA. CDR3 amino acids: CSVLSGASTDTQYF. CDR3 coding DNA: TGCAGCGTACTCAGCGGGGCGAGCACAGATACGCAGTATTTT.

V usage is TRBV29-1 and J usage is TRBJ1-1; D unresolved. CDR3 size: 13 residues. Per the germline V gene, CDR1 is SQVTM and CDR2 is ANQGSEA. Trimming pared 4 bases from V and 1 base from J, leaving 10 bases between. The CDR3 nucleotides are TGCAGCGTTGGTAGAGGGTGGAACACTGAAGCTTTCTTT. Translated, it gives CSVGRGWNTEAFF.